This TCR beta chain was retrieved from a study of shared clonotypes between healthy human individuals. On the study more broadly: Participating donors consisted of two women and a few men aged 18 to 49. Study-wide results and caveats: Against clonotypes common to all four donors, non-shared ones had lower generation probabilities.

The ends lost 2 bases at V and 8 bases at J; junction bases unmatched: 7. This CDR3 region has 15 residues. CDR1 is MDHEN, CDR2 SYDVKM, per germline. As to this clone: Its antigen is not identified.

Naive CD8 isolation took CD45RO-negative cells positively selected for CCR7 and excluded terminally differentiated effector memory CD45RA+ cells. Each subset's genomic DNA was split evenly across several immunoSEQ plates. This table comes from immunoSEQ multiplex PCR, and its TCRdb copy is limited to in-frame clones, with some not included. Altogether roughly 770,000 clones are present, approximately 97% being singletons, with the ten largest covering less than 0.25%. The rearrangement links TRBV28 to TRBJ2-1, with 9 bases identical to TRBD2. Sequenced input: naive CD8+ T cells sorted from blood. This sequence was found in a man younger than 40 in good health. The CDR3 loop reads CASSLVLAGGYEQFF. The CDR3 nucleotides are TGTGCCAGCAGTTTAGTACTAGCGGGTGGCTATGAGCAGTTCTTC. Complete variable domain (other parts from reference TRBV28 and TRBJ2-1): DVKVTQSSRYLVKRTGEKVFLECVQDMDHENMFWYRQDPGLGLRLIYFSYDVKMKEKGDIPEGYSVSREKKERFSLILESASTNQTSMYLCASSLVLAGGYEQFFGPGTRLTVL.